The TCR beta chain described here comes from a study of blood T cell repertoires in COVID-19. About the study: Sites across the United States, Italy and Spain contributed samples from acute and convalescent COVID-19. Nucleic acid was either cDNA or gDNA, and it came from T cells, B-cell-depleted T cells, or PBMCs.

This clone was recorded many times. Losses at the gene ends were 4 bases for V and 1 base for J; bases not matched to a gene: 7. The CDR3 has 16 amino acids. Per germline, CDR1 SGDLS and CDR2 YYNGEE. How the authors handled the data: Nucleated cell number was recorded as an estimate derived from reference gene primer amplification. The method was immunoSEQ multiplex PCR; TCRdb's version includes in-frame clones alone and lacks a portion of them. Clone size and V and J calls were adopted from that table, with D and trimming inferred from the DNA. In the table there are approximately 220,000 clones, 65% to 90% of which are singletons.

The rearrangement joins TRBV9 to TRBJ1-3; 8 bases are a match to TRBD1. The sequence came from a woman aged 70-85 years with acute or convalescent COVID-19. The sequenced material came from peripheral blood. CDR3 in DNA: TGTGCCAGCAGCCCGGGGACAGGAATTTCTGGAAACACCATATATTTT. It yields the protein CASSPGTGISGNTIYF.